Below, 29 T cell receptor beta chains from the same sample are listed, as sequenced in a study of blood T cell repertoires in COVID-19. TCRdb's copy holds only in-frame clones and misses some; the assay was immunoSEQ multiplex PCR. Seen here are roughly 42,000 clones, roughly 84% observed once, and the top ten hold 12%. Material: peripheral blood. The origin of the receptors is a human donor in a cohort sampled during active COVID-19.

V usage is TRBV5-1 and J usage is TRBJ1-1; unclear D gene. Trimming pared 4 bases from V and 3 bases from J, leaving 13 bases between. This CDR3 comprises 14 residues. Germline values: CDR1 SGHRS, CDR2 YFSETQ. The CDR3 protein is CASSREGRYTEAFF. The DNA of the CDR3 is TGCGCCAGCAGCCGCGAGGGCCGATACACTGAAGCTTTCTTT. Drawing the rest from reference TRBV5-1 and TRBJ1-1, the complete variable domain is KAGVTQTPRYLIKTRGQQVTLSCSPISGHRSVSWYQQTPGQGLQFLFEYFSETQRNKGNFPGRFSGRQFSNSRSEMNVSTLELGDSALYLCASSREGRYTEAFFGQGTRLTVV.

V and J are TRBV4-3 and TRBJ2-1, with a possible D match to TRBD2 (6 bases). The CDR3 is 13 amino acids. The germline CDR1 and CDR2 sequences are LGHNA and YSLEER. Trimming took 0 bases from V and 10 from J, leaving 10 bases between them. The CDR3 protein is CASSQDQGLEQFF. For the CDR3, the DNA is TGCGCCAGCAGCCAAGACCAGGGACTCGAGCAGTTCTTC.

The chain uses TRBV3-1 (or the pseudogene TRBV3-2) and TRBJ1-3; 7 positions agree with TRBD1. The ends lost 2 bases at V and 8 bases at J; junction bases unmatched: 9. CDR3 size: 15 residues. CDR1 is LGHDT, CDR2 YNNKEL, per germline (reference sequence). CDR3 DNA: TGTGCCAGCAGCCAACCCCGACAGGGATCATACACCATATATTTT. It translates to CASSQPRQGSYTIYF.

This CDR3 reads CASSLDSGPDTF. The CDR3, as DNA: TGTGCCAGCAGCTTAGACAGCGGTCCGGACACCTTC. The chain uses TRBV7-9 and TRBJ1-2; D is unresolved. The CDR3 sequence is 12 residues long. Trimming left V 1 base short and J 12 bases short, with 12 bases between. Germline CDR1 reads SEHNR; CDR2 reads FQNEAQ (reference sequence).

This clone was detected only once. This chain links TRBV9 with TRBJ1-6; no reliable D call. Between the trimmed V and J ends, which lost 0 bases and 10 bases, there was a span of 14 bases. Germline V gives CDR1 SGDLS, CDR2 YYNGEE. The CDR3 is made up of 15 amino acids. The CDR3 is CASSVDEGVWSPLHF. DNA of the CDR3: TGTGCCAGCAGCGTAGACGAGGGAGTCTGGTCACCCCTCCACTTT. The full variable domain, with the rest looked up from reference TRBV9 and TRBJ1-6, is DSGVTQTPKHLITATGQRVTLRCSPRSGDLSVYWYQQSLDQGLQFLIQYYNGEERAKGNILERFSAQQFPDLHSELNLSSLELGDSALYFCASSVDEGVWSPLHFGNGTRLTVT.

V gene TRBV30 combines with J gene TRBJ1-4; 7 bases align to TRBD1. V lost 1 base and J lost 8; bases outside the gene matches: 13. From germline, CDR1 is GTSNPN and CDR2 SVGIG (reference sequence). CDR3 length: 16 amino acids. Here the CDR3 reads CAWSGTHDRVKEKLFF. In nucleotides, the CDR3 is TGTGCCTGGAGTGGAACCCATGACAGGGTCAAGGAAAAACTGTTTTTT.

CDR3 bases: TGTGCCAGCAGCCAAGGGGGTTCGGGGCTCGGGGGTAATGAAAAACTGTTTTTT. This translates into CASSQGGSGLGGNEKLFF. This rearrangement joins TRBV4-2 to TRBJ1-4; maybe TRBD1 (5 bases). Germline CDR1 LGHNA, CDR2 YNFKEQ. The CDR3 has 18 amino acids. Trimming removed 1 base at V and 4 bases at J, with 19 bases between.

The gene calls are TRBV20-1 and TRBJ2-5; D possibly corresponds to TRBD1 (6 bases). The germline CDR1 and CDR2 sequences are DFQATT and SNEGSKA (reference sequence). The V end was cut by 3 bases, the J end by 2 bases, with 10 bases between. CDR3 length equals 13 residues. CDR3 amino acids: CSASGQLQETQYF. In nucleotides, the CDR3 is TGCAGTGCTAGTGGACAGCTGCAAGAGACCCAGTACTTC.

J is TRBJ1-2 and V is TRBV4-2, with D perhaps TRBD1 (6 bases). There are 14 residues in the CDR3. Germline values: CDR1 LGHNA, CDR2 YNFKEQ. V shed 0 bases and J shed 8 bases, with 13 bases lying between them. The CDR3 protein is CASSQDSGGGGYTF. CDR3 bases: TGTGCCAGCAGCCAAGATAGTGGGGGCGGAGGCTACACCTTC.

V gene TRBV10-3 combines with J gene TRBJ2-7; 7 nucleotides match TRBD2. Per the germline V gene, CDR1 is ENHRY and CDR2 is SYGVKD. V gave up 3 bases and J gave up 6 bases; unmatched junction bases: 5. CDR3 size: 13 residues. The CDR3 reads CAISDGEGREQYF. DNA for the CDR3: TGTGCCATCAGTGACGGGGAGGGCCGCGAGCAGTACTTC.

The chain employs TRBV7-2 and TRBJ1-5; D is unclear. Germline V gene lookup returns CDR1 SGHTA and CDR2 FQGNSA. Trimming left V 2 bases short and J 6 bases short, with 8 bases between. The CDR3 extends over 13 amino acids. The CDR3 reads CASSLNAGQPQHF. In DNA, the CDR3 is TGTGCCAGCAGCTTAAATGCGGGTCAGCCCCAGCATTTT.

The V gene is TRBV9, the J gene TRBJ2-2; D is undetermined. Trimming left V 0 bases short and J 8 bases short, with 8 bases between. Germline loops: CDR1 SGDLS, CDR2 YYNGEE. The CDR3 has 13 residues. CDR3 nucleotides: TGTGCCAGCAGCGTAGTTTTAGTTGGGGAGCTGTTTTTT. This translates into CASSVVLVGELFF.

The sample holds a few counts of this clone. The chain joins TRBV28 to TRBJ2-3; a possible D gene is TRBD2 (6 bases). V gave up 5 bases and J gave up 6 bases, with 15 bases separating them. Germline CDR1 and CDR2: MDHEN and SYDVKM. CDR3 length: 14 amino acids. The chain's CDR3 is CASSLTAEGDTQYF. The CDR3 nucleotides are TGTGCCAGCAGTCTAACAGCGGAGGGGGATACGCAGTATTTT.

This chain joins TRBV9 and TRBJ1-3; a possible D gene is TRBD1 (5 bases). Deletions cut 0 bases from V and 8 bases from J, with 15 bases between. Per germline, CDR1 SGDLS and CDR2 YYNGEE. The CDR3 covers 15 residues. The CDR3 sequence is CASSVGWGRGDTIYF. In DNA, the CDR3 is TGTGCCAGCAGCGTAGGCTGGGGCCGCGGGGACACCATATATTTT.

The CDR3 coding sequence is TGTGCCAGCAGCGCGGGGAGCCCCCATACGAACTACGAGCAGTACTTC. This gives the protein CASSAGSPHTNYEQYF. The V gene is TRBV7-6, the J gene TRBJ2-7; tentatively, D is TRBD2 (6 bases). Trimming removed 5 bases from V and 3 bases from J, with 20 bases in between. This CDR3 has 16 amino acids. Germline assignment: CDR1 SGHVS and CDR2 FNYEAQ.

The chain has TRBV7-9 and TRBJ2-2; TRBD1 matches at 9 bases. Germline V CDR1 and CDR2: SEHNR, FQNEAQ (reference sequence). This CDR3 contains 15 residues. The V segment lost 5 bases and the J segment 3 bases; nucleotides outside the gene matches: 4. The CDR3 spells CASSVRTGDTGELFF. Written as DNA, the CDR3 is TGTGCCAGCAGCGTCAGGACAGGGGACACCGGGGAGCTGTTTTTT.

This chain connects TRBV27 to TRBJ2-1, with unresolved D. The CDR3 covers 13 residues. Germline CDR1 and CDR2: MNHEY and SMNVEV (reference sequence). V lost 8 bases and J 6 bases, leaving 14 bases between the germline ends. This chain's CDR3 is CASGSEPFNEQFF. The CDR3 DNA sequence: TGTGCCAGCGGAAGCGAGCCCTTCAATGAGCAGTTCTTC.

The chain is built from TRBV2 and TRBJ2-1; D is ambiguous. The CDR3 totals 12 residues. Germline V CDR1 and CDR2: SNHLY, FYNNEI. Trimming left V 6 bases short and J 6 bases short, with 9 bases between. CDR3 DNA sequence: TGTGCCAGCAGATACGGTCCCAATGAGCAGTTCTTC. It is translated as CASRYGPNEQFF.

This chain joins TRBV7-8 and TRBJ2-2, with a tentative D call TRBD1 (5 bases). The germline CDR1 and CDR2 sequences are SGHVS and FQNEAQ. The CDR3 contains 13 residues. The V and J ends lost 7 bases and 4 bases respectively, with 10 bases between them. The CDR3 loop reads CASTLGPTGELFF. The CDR3 DNA reads TGTGCCAGCACCCTGGGGCCCACCGGGGAGCTGTTTTTT.

The V and J genes are TRBV7-9 and TRBJ1-2; D gene unclear. The CDR3 is made up of 16 amino acids. The V and J ends lost 2 bases and 4 bases respectively, with 17 bases between them. The germline gives CDR1 SEHNR, CDR2 FQNEAQ (reference sequence). The CDR3 loop is CASSLMAGSLAYGYTF. The CDR3 DNA is TGTGCCAGCAGCTTAATGGCAGGAAGTCTCGCCTATGGCTACACCTTC. Looking up the rest from reference TRBV7-9 and TRBJ1-2 gives the full variable domain: DTGVSQNPRHKITKRGQNVTFRCDPISEHNRLYWYRQTLGQGPEFLTYFQNEAQLEKSRLLSDRFSAERPKGSFSTLEIQRTEQGDSAMYLCASSLMAGSLAYGYTFGSGTRLTVV.

Comment on this clone: One junction end disagrees with the germline gene, perhaps due to a read error. This CDR3 is also generated by other DNA sequences in the sample. The V and J genes are TRBV2 and TRBJ2-2; perhaps TRBD1 as D (5 bases). Germline CDR1 and CDR2: SNHLY and FYNNEI. This CDR3 region has 16 residues. The CDR3 is CASSEGQGGNAGELFF. DNA of the CDR3: TGTGCCAGCAGTGAGGGGCAGGGTGGGAACGCCGGGGAGCTGTTTTTT.

This chain joins TRBV5-1 and TRBJ2-5, with D perhaps matching TRBD1 (6 bases). CDR3 size: 18 residues. The V gene lost 0 bases and the J gene lost 4 bases, with 22 bases spanning the gap. The germline V gene has CDR1 SGHRS and CDR2 YFSETQ. The CDR3 is CASSLGEQGLAAGETQYF. The CDR3 bases are TGCGCCAGCAGCTTGGGAGAGCAGGGGCTAGCCGCAGGAGAGACCCAGTACTTC. Full variable domain (missing parts from reference TRBV5-1 and TRBJ2-5): KAGVTQTPRYLIKTRGQQVTLSCSPISGHRSVSWYQQTPGQGLQFLFEYFSETQRNKGNFPGRFSGRQFSNSRSEMNVSTLELGDSALYLCASSLGEQGLAAGETQYFGPGTRLLVL.

The rearrangement uses TRBV6-6 and TRBJ2-5; a possible D gene is TRBD1 (8 bases). In germline, CDR1 is MNHNY, CDR2 SVGAGI (reference sequence). The germline V and J ends were trimmed by 7 bases and 8 bases, with 23 bases remaining between them. This CDR3 spans 15 amino acids. The CDR3 region is CASNDAGGAGVTQYF. DNA for the CDR3: TGTGCCAGCAACGATGCAGGGGGCGCGGGGGTCACCCAGTACTTC.

The chain couples TRBV9 to TRBJ1-2, with D perhaps matching TRBD1 (6 bases). Trimming pared 0 bases from V and 7 bases from J, leaving 19 bases between. Germline loops: CDR1 SGDLS, CDR2 YYNGEE. The CDR3 totals 16 residues. The CDR3 sequence is CASSVGALGGARGYTF. In nucleotides, the CDR3 is TGTGCCAGCAGCGTAGGCGCTTTGGGGGGGGCGCGTGGCTACACCTTC. Supplemented by reference TRBV9 and TRBJ1-2, the full variable domain reads DSGVTQTPKHLITATGQRVTLRCSPRSGDLSVYWYQQSLDQGLQFLIQYYNGEERAKGNILERFSAQQFPDLHSELNLSSLELGDSALYFCASSVGALGGARGYTFGSGTRLTVV.

In regard to this clone: The same CDR3 is also encoded by other DNA sequences in this sample. The chain couples TRBV7-9 to TRBJ1-6; D is unclear. CDR1 is SEHNR, CDR2 FQNEAQ, per germline (reference sequence). Trimming pared 6 bases from V and 7 bases from J, leaving 16 bases between. The CDR3 totals 15 residues. CDR3 sequence: CASSLNSGNNSPLHF. CDR3 DNA: TGTGCCAGCAGTTTAAATTCGGGGAACAATTCACCCCTCCACTTT. The complete variable domain, with remaining parts taken from reference TRBV7-9 and TRBJ1-6, reads DTGVSQNPRHKITKRGQNVTFRCDPISEHNRLYWYRQTLGQGPEFLTYFQNEAQLEKSRLLSDRFSAERPKGSFSTLEIQRTEQGDSAMYLCASSLNSGNNSPLHFGNGTRLTVT.

The chain uses TRBV5-1 and TRBJ2-1; 9 bases fit TRBD2. The trim removed 0 bases at V and 4 bases at J, leaving 5 bases unmatched. The germline V gene encodes CDR1 SGHRS and CDR2 YFSETQ. The CDR3 is made up of 16 amino acids. The CDR3 region is CASSLAPSGDYNEQFF. In nucleotides, the CDR3 is TGCGCCAGCAGCTTGGCCCCTAGCGGGGATTACAATGAGCAGTTCTTC.

V is TRBV10-1 and J is TRBJ1-1, with 7 bases matching TRBD1. The CDR3 totals 14 residues. Germline V gene lookup returns CDR1 WNHNN and CDR2 SYGVQD (reference sequence). V shed 4 bases, J shed 2 bases, and the junction held 4 bases outside the gene matches. The chain's CDR3 is CASSAGTANTEAFF. Written as DNA, the CDR3 is TGCGCCAGCAGTGCCGGGACAGCTAACACTGAAGCTTTCTTT.

The rearrangement uses TRBV11-1 and TRBJ1-2; possibly TRBD1 for D (6 bases). With 5 bases removed from V and 8 bases from J, the gap between germline ends came to 12 bases. CDR1 and CDR2 from the germline V gene are SGHAT and FQDESV (reference sequence). CDR3 size: 12 residues. CDR3 bases: TGTGCCAGCAGCAAGGACAGCCGGGGCTACACCTTC. Encoded protein: CASSKDSRGYTF.

The chain couples TRBV10-3 to TRBJ2-3, with unresolved D. The CDR3 loop spans 16 amino acids. The V end lost 2 bases, the J end lost 7 bases, and 19 bases lay between the germline ends. Per the germline V gene, CDR1 is ENHRY and CDR2 is SYGVKD. The CDR3, as DNA: TGTGCCATCAGTGAGACGGTGGGCGCAGTCCCGTATACGCAGTATTTT. Protein sequence: CAISETVGAVPYTQYF.